This is a list of T cell receptor beta chains from one sample in a study of T cell responses to AZD1222 COVID-19 vaccine. Method: immunoSEQ multiplex PCR; TCRdb's copy keeps in-frame clones and lacks some. Of 130,000 to 150,000 clones in the sample, around nine tenths are singletons; the top ten hold approximately 1.5%. The source was peripheral blood, collected on day 0 of AZD1222 vaccination. These TCRs come from an adult in good health. The CDR3 runs from the conserved cysteine through the conserved F or W. Each record gives: J gene, clone size, D gene, V gene, CDR3 DNA, CDR3 protein. A D gene is named only where the DNA matches it firmly. Size is omitted from some rows. Given values are once, few, many or a class for expanded clones.

j_call: TRBJ1-1; clone_size: -; d_call: -; v_call: TRBV27; cdr3_nt: TGTGCCAGCAGTCAGGGCCTGAACACTGAAGCTTTCTTT; cdr3_aa: CASSQGLNTEAFF
j_call: TRBJ1-5; clone_size: -; d_call: -; v_call: TRBV10-3; cdr3_nt: TGTGCCATCAGTGATGGTTATAGCAATCAGCCCCAGCATTTT; cdr3_aa: CAISDGYSNQPQHF
j_call: TRBJ1-2; clone_size: -; d_call: -; v_call: TRBV6-5; cdr3_nt: TGTGCCAGCAGTTCGCCAGACTATGGCTACACCTTC; cdr3_aa: CASSSPDYGYTF
j_call: TRBJ1-4; clone_size: -; d_call: -; v_call: TRBV15; cdr3_nt: TGTGCCACCAGCAGGGAGGGGCGTGAAAAACTGTTTTTT; cdr3_aa: CATSREGREKLFF
j_call: TRBJ2-3; clone_size: -; d_call: -; v_call: TRBV7-2; cdr3_nt: TGTGCCAGCAGCTTACAAGCGGACGATACGCAGTATTTT; cdr3_aa: CASSLQADDTQYF
j_call: TRBJ1-2; clone_size: -; d_call: TRBD1; v_call: TRBV5-1; cdr3_nt: TGCGCCAGCAGCTCGGGACAGGCCCCAAACTATGGCTACACCTTC; cdr3_aa: CASSSGQAPNYGYTF
j_call: TRBJ2-6; clone_size: -; d_call: -; v_call: TRBV30; cdr3_nt: TGTGCCTCGTCAGGGAGCTCTGGGGCCAACGTCCTGACTTTC; cdr3_aa: CASSGSSGANVLTF
j_call: TRBJ2-1; clone_size: -; d_call: TRBD2; v_call: TRBV4-3; cdr3_nt: TGCGCCAGCAGCCAAGATCTGACTAGCGGGAGGGCCGATTTTGGGTACAATGAGCAGTTCTTC; cdr3_aa: CASSQDLTSGRADFGYNEQFF
j_call: TRBJ1-5; clone_size: -; d_call: -; v_call: TRBV11-3; cdr3_nt: TGTGCCACCGTTCGCCGGGGGCCCCTTAGCAATCAGCCCCAGCATTTT; cdr3_aa: CATVRRGPLSNQPQHF
j_call: TRBJ2-2; clone_size: -; d_call: -; v_call: TRBV5-1; cdr3_nt: TGCGCCAGCGGACCGGACAGGAACACCGGGGAGCTGTTTTTT; cdr3_aa: CASGPDRNTGELFF
j_call: TRBJ2-2; clone_size: -; d_call: -; v_call: TRBV10-3; cdr3_nt: TGTGCCATCAGTGAGACAGGGAACACCGGGGAGCTGTTTTTT; cdr3_aa: CAISETGNTGELFF
j_call: TRBJ2-2; clone_size: -; d_call: -; v_call: TRBV6-5; cdr3_nt: TGTGCCAGCAGTAACGGACGGGAAGCGGGGGAGCTGTTTTTT; cdr3_aa: CASSNGREAGELFF
j_call: TRBJ1-2; clone_size: once; d_call: -; v_call: TRBV9; cdr3_nt: TGTGCCAGCACCGCCGGGGGTAACTATGGCTACACCTTC; cdr3_aa: CASTAGGNYGYTF
j_call: TRBJ2-3; clone_size: -; d_call: TRBD2; v_call: TRBV11-3; cdr3_nt: TGTGCCAGCAGCTTGGGCGGGGGGGCCGAAAATACGCAGTATTTT; cdr3_aa: CASSLGGGAENTQYF
j_call: TRBJ1-4; clone_size: -; d_call: TRBD1; v_call: TRBV6-2/TRBV6-3; cdr3_nt: TGTGCCAGCAGTTACCTGACAGGGACTAATGAAAAACTGTTTTTT; cdr3_aa: CASSYLTGTNEKLFF
j_call: TRBJ2-1; clone_size: -; d_call: -; v_call: TRBV6-1; cdr3_nt: TGTGCCAGCAGTGAATATCCGACAGGACCTTACAATGAGCAGTTCTTC; cdr3_aa: CASSEYPTGPYNEQFF
j_call: TRBJ2-3; clone_size: -; d_call: -; v_call: TRBV19; cdr3_nt: TGTGCCAGTTCGCCAGGCAACACAGATACGCAGTATTTT; cdr3_aa: CASSPGNTDTQYF
j_call: TRBJ1-1; clone_size: -; d_call: -; v_call: TRBV6-5; cdr3_nt: TGTGCCAGCAGTTACTTTCCGGGGTCGGAAGCTTTCTTT; cdr3_aa: CASSYFPGSEAFF
j_call: TRBJ1-6; clone_size: -; d_call: -; v_call: TRBV5-1; cdr3_nt: TGCGCCAGCAGCTTGGGCCGTAATTCACCCCTCCACTTT; cdr3_aa: CASSLGRNSPLHF
j_call: TRBJ1-1; clone_size: few; d_call: -; v_call: TRBV21-1; cdr3_nt: TGTGCCAGCAGCAAAGACAACCTGGCGGAGGGGGTCACTGAAGCTTTCTTT; cdr3_aa: CASSKDNLAEGVTEAFF
j_call: TRBJ1-2; clone_size: -; d_call: -; v_call: TRBV6-1; cdr3_nt: TGTGCCAGCAGTGAACGTACGAACTATGGCTACACCTTC; cdr3_aa: CASSERTNYGYTF
j_call: TRBJ2-3; clone_size: -; d_call: -; v_call: TRBV9; cdr3_nt: TGTGCCAGCAGCGAACCGCAGTCGAGCGGTCCAGATACGCAGTATTTT; cdr3_aa: CASSEPQSSGPDTQYF
j_call: TRBJ2-3; clone_size: -; d_call: TRBD2; v_call: TRBV5-1; cdr3_nt: TGCGCCAGCGGAACTGGGCGGGGGGCAGGAGATACGCAGTATTTT; cdr3_aa: CASGTGRGAGDTQYF
j_call: TRBJ2-3; clone_size: once; d_call: -; v_call: TRBV7-9; cdr3_nt: TGTGCCAGCAGCCAAGTCCTGGGACCTAGCACAGATACGCAGTATTTT; cdr3_aa: CASSQVLGPSTDTQYF
j_call: TRBJ2-1; clone_size: once; d_call: -; v_call: TRBV23-1; cdr3_nt: TGCGCCAGCAGTCAATCCCGACAGACAAAGAACTACAATGAGCAGTTCTTC; cdr3_aa: CASSQSRQTKNYNEQFF
j_call: TRBJ1-3; clone_size: -; d_call: -; v_call: TRBV15; cdr3_nt: TGTGCAACCAGGACCTCCCAGGGTAATGCTGGAAACACCATATATTTT; cdr3_aa: CATRTSQGNAGNTIYF
j_call: TRBJ1-6; clone_size: -; d_call: -; v_call: TRBV13; cdr3_nt: TGTGCCAGCAGTCTTCAGCGATCACCCCTCCACTTT; cdr3_aa: CASSLQRSPLHF
j_call: TRBJ2-2; clone_size: -; d_call: -; v_call: TRBV7-6; cdr3_nt: TGTGCCAGCAGCCCAGAAGAAGTAGGAGGGGGCTTAGCGGGCGGGGAGCTGTTTTTT; cdr3_aa: CASSPEEVGGGLAGGELFF
j_call: TRBJ1-2; clone_size: -; d_call: TRBD1; v_call: TRBV19; cdr3_nt: TGTGCCTGTCGACCAGGGGGAAACTATGGCTACACCTTC; cdr3_aa: CACRPGGNYGYTF
j_call: TRBJ1-5; clone_size: -; d_call: -; v_call: TRBV7-8; cdr3_nt: TGTGCCAGCAGCTTAGACTCGGCCGTTAATCAGCCCCAGCATTTT; cdr3_aa: CASSLDSAVNQPQHF
j_call: TRBJ1-4; clone_size: -; d_call: TRBD1; v_call: TRBV9; cdr3_nt: TGTGCCAGCAGCAGGACAGGCCTCAATGAAAAACTGTTTTTT; cdr3_aa: CASSRTGLNEKLFF
j_call: TRBJ1-5; clone_size: -; d_call: -; v_call: TRBV4-3; cdr3_nt: TGCGCCAGCAGCCAAACGACGGACGGTAATCAGCCCCAGCATTTT; cdr3_aa: CASSQTTDGNQPQHF
j_call: TRBJ2-2; clone_size: -; d_call: TRBD1; v_call: TRBV11-2; cdr3_nt: TGTGCCAGCAGCTTAGGACGGATAGACAGGGACCGCTGGACCGGGGAGCTGTTTTTT; cdr3_aa: CASSLGRIDRDRWTGELFF
j_call: TRBJ2-2; clone_size: -; d_call: -; v_call: TRBV27; cdr3_nt: TGTGCCAGCGGCTTGGGTCAGAACACCGGGGAGCTGTTTTTT; cdr3_aa: CASGLGQNTGELFF
j_call: TRBJ1-2; clone_size: -; d_call: -; v_call: TRBV24-1; cdr3_nt: TGTGCCACCAGTGCCCTGACAGAGAACTATGGCTACACCTTC; cdr3_aa: CATSALTENYGYTF
j_call: TRBJ1-2; clone_size: -; d_call: -; v_call: TRBV4-3; cdr3_nt: TGCGCCAGCAGCCAGGATTACAGAGGACCATATGGCTACACCTTC; cdr3_aa: CASSQDYRGPYGYTF
j_call: TRBJ1-2; clone_size: few; d_call: -; v_call: TRBV4-1; cdr3_nt: TGCGCCAGCAGCCAAGATCGGGGAGTGGGGTATGGCTACACCTTC; cdr3_aa: CASSQDRGVGYGYTF
j_call: TRBJ2-1; clone_size: -; d_call: -; v_call: TRBV12-3/TRBV12-4; cdr3_nt: TGTGCCAGCAGTTTATGGGGGCCGAATGAGCAGTTCTTC; cdr3_aa: CASSLWGPNEQFF
j_call: TRBJ2-3; clone_size: -; d_call: -; v_call: TRBV4-3; cdr3_nt: TGCGCCAGCAGCCACTTCGCCACTACAGATACGCAGTATTTT; cdr3_aa: CASSHFATTDTQYF
j_call: TRBJ2-1; clone_size: -; d_call: -; v_call: TRBV15; cdr3_nt: TGTGCCACCAGCAGAGATATCGGGGCGGTCAATGAGCAGTTCTTC; cdr3_aa: CATSRDIGAVNEQFF
j_call: TRBJ1-1; clone_size: -; d_call: -; v_call: TRBV3-1/TRBV3-2; cdr3_nt: TGTGCCAGCAGTTCGCACTTGGACGGGAGCACTGAAGCTTTCTTT; cdr3_aa: CASSSHLDGSTEAFF
j_call: TRBJ2-5; clone_size: -; d_call: -; v_call: TRBV13; cdr3_nt: TGTGCCAGCAGCTTCCCAGGCCAAGAGACCCAGTACTTC; cdr3_aa: CASSFPGQETQYF
j_call: TRBJ1-2; clone_size: -; d_call: -; v_call: TRBV6-2/TRBV6-3; cdr3_nt: TGTGCCAGCAGTCTCCGGACGGCGGCCCATGGCTACACCTTC; cdr3_aa: CASSLRTAAHGYTF
j_call: TRBJ1-4; clone_size: -; d_call: -; v_call: TRBV19; cdr3_nt: TGTGCCAGTAGTATTTTGGTTGGACGGAGTAATGAAAAACTGTTTTTT; cdr3_aa: CASSILVGRSNEKLFF
j_call: TRBJ2-3; clone_size: -; d_call: -; v_call: TRBV25-1; cdr3_nt: TGTGCCAGCAGTGACTCAGATACGCAGTATTTT; cdr3_aa: CASSDSDTQYF